The 13 T cell receptor beta chains below were found in one sample sequenced in a study of T cell changes during pregnancy in multiple sclerosis. Using immunoSEQ multiplex PCR, the repertoire was profiled, and TCRdb retains in-frame clones only, with some absent. The top ten hold 8% to 10% of the sample, which has around 25,000 clones, roughly 90% seen once. The sample in question was CD8+ T cells from peripheral blood mononuclear cells, obtained in the third trimester of pregnancy. Every receptor here comes from a female donor in good health, enrolled as a control in a pregnancy study.

The DNA for the CDR3 is TGTGCCAGTTTCGGAAGTCCCCCCGGGCAGCCCCAGCATTTT. This sequence encodes CASFGSPPGQPQHF. The chain uses TRBV19 and TRBJ1-5; no clear D. V was trimmed by 8 bases and J by 7 bases, leaving 18 bases between them. The CDR3 extends over 14 amino acids. Germline values: CDR1 LNHDA, CDR2 SQIVND (reference sequence).

The chain is built from TRBV6-4 and TRBJ1-6; the D gene is possibly TRBD1 (6 bases). V lost 2 bases and J lost 5, with 13 bases in between. The CDR3 is 16 amino acids. Germline loops: CDR1 MRHNA, CDR2 SNTAGT. The CDR3 here is CASSDTGGGDNSPLHF. Written as DNA, the CDR3 is TGTGCCAGCAGTGACACTGGAGGGGGGGATAATTCACCCCTCCACTTT.

The chain has TRBV2 and TRBJ2-3; TRBD2 matches 14 bases. Germline V gene lookup returns CDR1 SNHLY and CDR2 FYNNEI. The CDR3 has 15 residues. The junction had 5 bases not matched to a gene; V was cut back by 7 bases and J by 5 bases. The CDR3: CASNYGTSGRDTQYF. The CDR3 nucleotides read TGTGCCAGCAACTACGGGACTAGCGGGAGAGATACGCAGTATTTT.

The chain joins TRBV6-6 to TRBJ2-2; D is possibly TRBD1 (5 bases). With 0 bases removed from V and 3 bases from J, the gap between germline ends came to 11 bases. Germline V CDR1 and CDR2: MNHNY, SVGAGI (reference sequence). The CDR3 extends over 16 amino acids. The CDR3 DNA reads TGTGCCAGCAGTTACTCTGTCAGGGCATACACCGGGGAGCTGTTTTTT. Translation gives CASSYSVRAYTGELFF.

This clone was observed a few times. This chain uses TRBV4-2 with TRBJ2-3; 11 positions agree with TRBD2. V was pared by 0 bases and J by 4 bases, with 3 bases of the junction left unmatched. CDR1 and CDR2 (germline): LGHNA, YNFKEQ. The CDR3 loop spans 16 amino acids. CDR3 DNA: TGTGCCAGCAGCCAAGAGCTAGCGGGAGGCGCAGATACGCAGTATTTT. Its translation is CASSQELAGGADTQYF.

This chain uses TRBV18 with TRBJ1-6, with TRBD1 matching 7 bases. The germline V gene has CDR1 KGHSH and CDR2 LQKENI. The length of the CDR3 is 17 residues. Trimming cost V 0 bases and J 5 bases; bases outside gene matches: 7. Written as DNA, the CDR3 is TGTGCCAGCTCACCACCGATAGGGGGCCAAGATAATTCACCCCTCCACTTT. Encoded protein: CASSPPIGGQDNSPLHF.

The chain combines TRBV5-1 with TRBJ2-3; TRBD2 might be the D (6 bases). CDR3 size: 16 residues. The V gene lost 4 bases and the J gene lost 0 bases, with 15 bases spanning the gap. Germline CDR1 is SGHRS and CDR2 is YFSETQ. CDR3 protein: CASSPLGGISTDTQYF. CDR3 nucleotides: TGCGCCAGCAGCCCCCTTGGGGGGATCAGCACAGATACGCAGTATTTT.

The CDR3 protein is CASTRDYGYTF. DNA of the CDR3: TGTGCCAGCACCAGGGACTATGGCTACACCTTC. This chain uses TRBV28 with TRBJ1-2; a possible D gene is TRBD1 (5 bases). The germline gives CDR1 MDHEN, CDR2 SYDVKM. This CDR3 has 11 residues. Trimming shortened V by 7 bases and J by 3 bases, and 6 bases separated the two germline ends.

This clone was detected a few times. V usage is TRBV6-4 and J usage is TRBJ2-2; 9 bases match TRBD2. This CDR3 has 16 residues. Germline loops: CDR1 MRHNA, CDR2 SNTAGT. The V and J ends lost 3 bases and 5 bases, in that order; junction bases with no gene match: 7. The CDR3 loop reads CASSEGGLAATGELFF. In DNA, the CDR3 is TGTGCCAGCAGTGAAGGGGGACTAGCCGCAACCGGGGAGCTGTTTTTT.

The chain uses TRBV6-5 and TRBJ2-7; D is uncertain. The germline CDR1 and CDR2 sequences are MNHEY and SVGAGI. The length of the CDR3 is 11 residues. Deletions cut 2 bases from V and 7 bases from J, with 6 bases between. CDR3 nucleotide sequence: TGTGCCAGCAGTTACCCGCAGGAGCAGTACTTC. As protein: CASSYPQEQYF.

The V gene is TRBV5-4, the J gene TRBJ2-7, with 7 positions matching TRBD2. CDR1 and CDR2 (germline): SGHNT, YYREEE (reference sequence). The junction had 13 bases not matched to a gene; V was cut back by 0 bases and J by 1 base. CDR3 length equals 18 residues. This CDR3 reads CASSLAPSGRDISYEQYF. For the CDR3, the DNA is TGTGCCAGCAGCTTGGCCCCTAGCGGAAGGGATATTTCCTACGAGCAGTACTTC.

The chain has TRBV19 and TRBJ2-7, with TRBD1 matching over 8 bases. The trim removed 5 bases at V and 7 bases at J, leaving 13 bases unmatched. CDR1 and CDR2 (germline): LNHDA, SQIVND (reference sequence). CDR3 length: 15 residues. CDR3 nucleotides: TGTGCCAGTAGTGACCGGGACAGGATTCCTCGGGAGCAGTACTTC. Encoded protein: CASSDRDRIPREQYF.

The V call is TRBV15, the J call TRBJ2-5; no reliable D call. Per the germline V gene, CDR1 is LNHNV and CDR2 is YYDKDF (reference sequence). This CDR3 has 12 amino acids. Trimming removed 0 bases at V and 9 bases at J, with 8 bases between. CDR3 amino acids: CATSRDQVAQYF. The CDR3 DNA reads TGTGCCACCAGCAGAGATCAGGTAGCCCAGTACTTC.